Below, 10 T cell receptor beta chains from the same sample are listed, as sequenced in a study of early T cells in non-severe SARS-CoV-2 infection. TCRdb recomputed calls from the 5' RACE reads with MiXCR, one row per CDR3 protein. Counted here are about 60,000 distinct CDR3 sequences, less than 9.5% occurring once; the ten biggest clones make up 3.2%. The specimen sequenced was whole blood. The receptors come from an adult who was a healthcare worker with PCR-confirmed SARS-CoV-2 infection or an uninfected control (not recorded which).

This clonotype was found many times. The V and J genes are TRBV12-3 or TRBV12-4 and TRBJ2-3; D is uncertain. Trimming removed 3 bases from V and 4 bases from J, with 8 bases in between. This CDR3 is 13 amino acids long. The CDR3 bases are TGTGCCAGCAGTTTCAACGTCCCAGATACGCAGTATTTT. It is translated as CASSFNVPDTQYF.

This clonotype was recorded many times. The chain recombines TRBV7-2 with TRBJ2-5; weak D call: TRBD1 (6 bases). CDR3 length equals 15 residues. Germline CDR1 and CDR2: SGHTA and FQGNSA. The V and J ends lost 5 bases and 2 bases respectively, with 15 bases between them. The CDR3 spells CASSPGASLQETQYF. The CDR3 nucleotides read TGTGCCAGCAGCCCAGGGGCCTCTTTGCAAGAGACCCAGTACTTC.

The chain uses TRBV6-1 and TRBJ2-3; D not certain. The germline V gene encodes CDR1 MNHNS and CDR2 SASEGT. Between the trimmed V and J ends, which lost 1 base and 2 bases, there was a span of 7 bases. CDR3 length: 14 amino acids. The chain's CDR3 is CASSEERITDTQYF. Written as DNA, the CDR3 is TGTGCCAGCAGTGAAGAGAGGATCACAGATACGCAGTATTTT.

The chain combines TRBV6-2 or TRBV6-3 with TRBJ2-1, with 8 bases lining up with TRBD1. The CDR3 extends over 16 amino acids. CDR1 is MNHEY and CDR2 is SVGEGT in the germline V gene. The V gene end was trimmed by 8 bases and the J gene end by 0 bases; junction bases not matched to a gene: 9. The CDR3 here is CASLSLTGASYNEQFF. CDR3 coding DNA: TGTGCCAGCCTCTCCTTGACAGGGGCCTCCTACAATGAGCAGTTCTTC.

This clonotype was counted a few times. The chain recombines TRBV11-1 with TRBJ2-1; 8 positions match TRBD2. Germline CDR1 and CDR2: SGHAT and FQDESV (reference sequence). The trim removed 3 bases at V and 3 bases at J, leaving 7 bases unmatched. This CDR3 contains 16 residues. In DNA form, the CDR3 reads TGTGCCAGCAGCTTTTCAGCGGGAGAAGTCTACAATGAGCAGTTCTTC. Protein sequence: CASSFSAGEVYNEQFF.

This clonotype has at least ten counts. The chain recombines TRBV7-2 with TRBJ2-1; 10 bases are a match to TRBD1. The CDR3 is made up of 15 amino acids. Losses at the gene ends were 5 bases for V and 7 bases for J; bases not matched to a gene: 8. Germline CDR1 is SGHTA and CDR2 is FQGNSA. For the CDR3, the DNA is TGTGCCAGCAGCCGACAGGGGGCGGTTCGAAATGAGCAGTTCTTC. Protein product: CASSRQGAVRNEQFF.

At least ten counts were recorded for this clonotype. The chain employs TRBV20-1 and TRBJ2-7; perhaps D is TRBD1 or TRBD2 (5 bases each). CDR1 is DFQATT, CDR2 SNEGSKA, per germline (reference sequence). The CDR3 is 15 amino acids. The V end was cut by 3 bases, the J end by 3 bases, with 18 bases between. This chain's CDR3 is CSASPLGDRDYEQYF. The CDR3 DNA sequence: TGCAGTGCTAGCCCCCTCGGGGACCGCGACTACGAGCAGTACTTC.

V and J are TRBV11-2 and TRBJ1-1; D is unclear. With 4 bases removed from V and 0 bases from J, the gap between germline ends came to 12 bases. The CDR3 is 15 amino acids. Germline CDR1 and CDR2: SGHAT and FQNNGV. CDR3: CASSSYWGLNTEAFF. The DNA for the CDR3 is TGTGCCAGCAGCTCATACTGGGGTTTGAACACTGAAGCTTTCTTT.

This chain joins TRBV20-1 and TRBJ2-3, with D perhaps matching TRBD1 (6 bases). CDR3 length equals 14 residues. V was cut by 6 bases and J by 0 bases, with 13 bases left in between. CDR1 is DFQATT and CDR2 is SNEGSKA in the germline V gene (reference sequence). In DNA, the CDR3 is TGCAGTGCCCTGACAGGCCTGAGCACAGATACGCAGTATTTT. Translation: CSALTGLSTDTQYF.

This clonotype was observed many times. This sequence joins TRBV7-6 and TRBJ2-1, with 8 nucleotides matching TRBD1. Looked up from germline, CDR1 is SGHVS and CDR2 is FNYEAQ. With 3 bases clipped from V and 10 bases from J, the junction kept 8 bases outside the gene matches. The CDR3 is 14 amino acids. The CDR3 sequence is CASSFDDRGREQFF. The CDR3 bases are TGTGCCAGCAGCTTCGACGACAGGGGAAGGGAGCAGTTCTTC.